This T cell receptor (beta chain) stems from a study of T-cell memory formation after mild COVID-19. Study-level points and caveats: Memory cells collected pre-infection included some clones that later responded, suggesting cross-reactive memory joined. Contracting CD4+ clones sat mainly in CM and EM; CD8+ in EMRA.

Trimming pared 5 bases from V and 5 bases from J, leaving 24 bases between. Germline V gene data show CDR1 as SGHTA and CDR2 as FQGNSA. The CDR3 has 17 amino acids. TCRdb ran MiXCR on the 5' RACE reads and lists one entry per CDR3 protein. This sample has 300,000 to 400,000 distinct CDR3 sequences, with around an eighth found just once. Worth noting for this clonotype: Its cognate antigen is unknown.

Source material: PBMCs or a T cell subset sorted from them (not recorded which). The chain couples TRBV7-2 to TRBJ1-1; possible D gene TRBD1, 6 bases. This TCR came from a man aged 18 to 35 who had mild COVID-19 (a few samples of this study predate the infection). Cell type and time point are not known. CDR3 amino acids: CASSAPLRGRRTTEAFF. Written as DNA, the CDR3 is TGTGCCAGCAGCGCCCCATTGAGGGGGAGACGAACAACTGAAGCTTTCTTT.